The 9 T cell receptor beta chains presented below share a single source sample, sequenced in a study of T cell changes during pregnancy in multiple sclerosis. Some clones are missing from TCRdb's copy, which holds only in-frame ones; the method was immunoSEQ multiplex PCR. The data show over 65,000 clones, about nine tenths seen once. This material consisted of peripheral blood, taken in the first trimester of pregnancy. The receptors were gathered from a female donor with multiple sclerosis, enrolled in a pregnancy study.

This CDR3 reads CASSLGPTGNEQFF. DNA of the CDR3: TGTGCCAGCAGCTTAGGACCCACAGGGAATGAGCAGTTCTTC. This chain uses TRBV11-3 with TRBJ2-1; tentatively, D is TRBD1 (6 bases). V gave up 1 base and J gave up 7 bases, with 11 bases separating them. Per germline, CDR1 SGHNT and CDR2 YENEEA. CDR3 length: 14 residues.

This clone was observed a handful of times. The chain is built from TRBV7-3 and TRBJ1-1, with D perhaps matching TRBD1 (6 bases). This CDR3 has 14 residues. V dropped 5 bases and J dropped 4 bases, with 14 bases sitting between them. Germline CDR1 reads SGHTA; CDR2 reads FQGTGA. The CDR3 spells CASSPQGWSTEAFF. The CDR3 nucleotides are TGTGCCAGCAGCCCACAGGGTTGGAGCACTGAAGCTTTCTTT.

This chain connects TRBV11-2 to TRBJ1-2, with 7 positions matching TRBD1. Per the germline V gene, CDR1 is SGHAT and CDR2 is FQNNGV. Trimming removed 5 bases from V and 4 bases from J; junction bases left unmatched: 10. The CDR3 is made up of 15 amino acids. Here the CDR3 DNA reads TGTGCCAGCAGCAATCGACAGGGCAAAGGCTATGGCTACACCTTC. Its translation: CASSNRQGKGYGYTF.

The CDR3 here is CASSPDRGNSYEQYF. In DNA form, the CDR3 reads TGTGCCAGCTCTCCGGACAGGGGGAACTCCTACGAGCAGTACTTC. The chain uses TRBV18 and TRBJ2-7; 10 bases match TRBD1. The CDR3 consists of 15 residues. In germline, CDR1 is KGHSH, CDR2 LQKENI. V shed 6 bases, J shed 0 bases, and the junction held 5 bases outside the gene matches.

This chain connects TRBV11-3 to TRBJ2-1, with D possibly matching TRBD1 (6 bases). The germline gives CDR1 SGHNT, CDR2 YENEEA. The V end lost 5 bases, the J end lost 9 bases, and 11 bases lay between the germline ends. This CDR3 contains 12 residues. The CDR3 nucleotides are TGTGCCAGCAGCCCGGACAGAGTTGAGCAGTTCTTC. It translates to CASSPDRVEQFF. The full variable domain, with the rest looked up from reference TRBV11-3 and TRBJ2-1, is EAGVVQSPRYKIIEKKQPVAFWCNPISGHNTLYWYLQNLGQGPELLIRYENEEAVDDSQLPKDRFSAERLKGVDSTLKIQPAELGDSAVYLCASSPDRVEQFFGPGTRLTVL.

The chain carries TRBV18 and TRBJ2-7; TRBD1 is a possible D gene (5 bases). CDR1 is KGHSH and CDR2 is LQKENI in the germline V gene. The CDR3 covers 14 residues. Trimming cost V 3 bases and J 3 bases, with 12 bases left between them. The CDR3 protein is CASSPVGRDYEQYF. As DNA, the CDR3 is TGTGCCAGCTCACCGGTAGGCAGGGACTACGAGCAGTACTTC.

The chain recombines TRBV18 with TRBJ1-6; a weak D match, TRBD1 (6 bases). The CDR3 runs to 17 residues. Between the trimmed V and J ends, which lost 1 base and 0 bases, there was a span of 10 bases. Germline CDR1 reads KGHSH; CDR2 reads LQKENI. Here the CDR3 DNA reads TGTGCCAGCTCACCACGCCAGGACAGCTCCTATAATTCACCCCTCCACTTT. Translated, it gives CASSPRQDSSYNSPLHF.

This chain connects TRBV10-3 to TRBJ2-3; D may be TRBD1 (6 bases). Trimming cost V 5 bases and J 6 bases, with 6 bases left between them. Germline CDR1 reads ENHRY; CDR2 reads SYGVKD. This CDR3 has 11 amino acids. The chain's CDR3 is CAISQGDTQYF. In nucleotides, the CDR3 is TGTGCCATCAGTCAGGGGGATACGCAGTATTTT.

This chain uses TRBV18 with TRBJ1-1, with TRBD1 matching over 9 bases. The germline gives CDR1 KGHSH, CDR2 LQKENI. The CDR3 is made up of 15 amino acids. With V trimmed by 3 bases and J by 0 bases, 2 bases remained unmatched. DNA for the CDR3: TGTGCCAGCTCACCTGGACAGGGGATGAACACTGAAGCTTTCTTT. Protein product: CASSPGQGMNTEAFF.